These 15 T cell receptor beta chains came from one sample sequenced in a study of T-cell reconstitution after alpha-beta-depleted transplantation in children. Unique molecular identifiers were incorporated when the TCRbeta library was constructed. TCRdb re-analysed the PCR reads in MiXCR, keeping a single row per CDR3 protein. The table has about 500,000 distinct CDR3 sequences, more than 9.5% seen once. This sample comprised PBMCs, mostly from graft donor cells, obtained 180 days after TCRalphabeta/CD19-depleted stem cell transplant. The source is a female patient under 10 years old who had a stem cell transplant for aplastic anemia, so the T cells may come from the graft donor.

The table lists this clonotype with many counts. CDR3 protein: CSATARGIPYEQYV. The DNA for the CDR3 is TGCAGTGCTACAGCAAGAGGGATACCCTACGAGCAGTACGTC. V and J are TRBV20-1 and TRBJ2-7; D possibly corresponds to TRBD2 (5 bases). CDR3 size: 14 residues. V was clipped by 4 bases and J by 2 bases, with 15 bases between them. CDR1 and CDR2 (germline): DFQATT, SNEGSKA (reference sequence).

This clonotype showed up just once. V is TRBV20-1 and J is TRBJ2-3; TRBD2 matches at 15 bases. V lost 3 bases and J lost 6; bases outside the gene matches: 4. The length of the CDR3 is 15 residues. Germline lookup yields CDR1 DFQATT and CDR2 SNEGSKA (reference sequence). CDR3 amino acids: CSASGTSGRSDTQYF. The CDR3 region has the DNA TGCAGTGCTAGTGGGACTAGCGGGAGGAGTGATACGCAGTATTTT.

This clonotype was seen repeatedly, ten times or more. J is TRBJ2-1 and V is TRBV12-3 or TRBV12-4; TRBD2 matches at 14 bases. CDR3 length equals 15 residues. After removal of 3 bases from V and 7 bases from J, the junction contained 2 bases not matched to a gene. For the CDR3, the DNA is TGTGCCAGCAGTTTGGGGACTAGCGGGAGTAATGAGCAGTTCTTC. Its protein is CASSLGTSGSNEQFF.

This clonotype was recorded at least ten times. Here the CDR3 reads CASSRDNSYEQYV. The DNA of the CDR3 is TGCGCCAGCAGTCGCGACAACTCCTACGAGCAGTACGTC. The chain joins TRBV5-1 to TRBJ2-7; D gene ambiguous. The V gene lost 5 bases and the J gene lost 0 bases, with 9 bases spanning the gap. Germline lookup yields CDR1 SGHRS and CDR2 YFSETQ. The CDR3 totals 13 residues.

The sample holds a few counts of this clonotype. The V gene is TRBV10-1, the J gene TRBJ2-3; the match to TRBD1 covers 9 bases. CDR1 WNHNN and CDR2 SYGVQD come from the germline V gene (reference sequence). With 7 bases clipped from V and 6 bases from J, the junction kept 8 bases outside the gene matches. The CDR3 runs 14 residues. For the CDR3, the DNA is TGCGCCAGCACTGGGACAGGGAAGTCGGATACGCAGTATTTT. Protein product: CASTGTGKSDTQYF.

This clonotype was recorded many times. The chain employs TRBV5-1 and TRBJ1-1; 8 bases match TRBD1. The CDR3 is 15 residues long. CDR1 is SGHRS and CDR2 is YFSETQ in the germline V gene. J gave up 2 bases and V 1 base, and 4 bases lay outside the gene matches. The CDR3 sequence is CASSLRTGLNTEAFF. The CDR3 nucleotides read TGCGCCAGCAGCTTGCGGACAGGGCTCAACACTGAAGCTTTCTTT.

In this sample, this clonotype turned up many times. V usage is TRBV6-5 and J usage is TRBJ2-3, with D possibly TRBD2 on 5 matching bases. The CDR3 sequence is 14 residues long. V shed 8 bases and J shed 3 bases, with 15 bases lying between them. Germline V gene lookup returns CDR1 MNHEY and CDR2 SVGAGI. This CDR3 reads CASQSGKETDTQYF. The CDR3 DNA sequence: TGTGCCAGCCAGTCGGGGAAGGAGACAGATACGCAGTATTTT.

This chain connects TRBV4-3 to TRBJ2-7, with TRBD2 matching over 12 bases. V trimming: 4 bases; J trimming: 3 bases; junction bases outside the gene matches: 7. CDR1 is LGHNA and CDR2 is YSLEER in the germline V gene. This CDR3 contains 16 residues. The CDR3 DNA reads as TGCGCCAGCAGCCTCCGGACTAGCGGGATACTCTACGAGCAGTACTTC. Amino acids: CASSLRTSGILYEQYF.

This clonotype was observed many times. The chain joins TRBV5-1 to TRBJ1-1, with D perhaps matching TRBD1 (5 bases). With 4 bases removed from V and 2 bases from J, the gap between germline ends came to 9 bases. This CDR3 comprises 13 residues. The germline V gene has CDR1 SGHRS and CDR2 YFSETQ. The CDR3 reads CASSGDSNTEAFF. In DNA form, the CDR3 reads TGCGCCAGCAGCGGAGACAGCAACACTGAAGCTTTCTTT.

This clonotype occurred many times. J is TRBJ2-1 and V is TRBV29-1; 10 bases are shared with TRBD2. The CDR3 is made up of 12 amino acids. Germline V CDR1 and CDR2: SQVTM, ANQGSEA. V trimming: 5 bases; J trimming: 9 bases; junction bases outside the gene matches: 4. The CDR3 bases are TGCAGCGTTTCTCTAGCGGGAGCTGAGCAGTTCTTC. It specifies CSVSLAGAEQFF.

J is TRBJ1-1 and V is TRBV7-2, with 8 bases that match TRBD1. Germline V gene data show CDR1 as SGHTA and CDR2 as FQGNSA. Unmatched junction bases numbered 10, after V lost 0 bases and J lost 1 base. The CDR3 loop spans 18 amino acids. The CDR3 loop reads CASSLAGRGPDPNTEAFF. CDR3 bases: TGTGCCAGCAGCTTAGCCGGCAGGGGGCCCGACCCGAACACTGAAGCTTTCTTT.

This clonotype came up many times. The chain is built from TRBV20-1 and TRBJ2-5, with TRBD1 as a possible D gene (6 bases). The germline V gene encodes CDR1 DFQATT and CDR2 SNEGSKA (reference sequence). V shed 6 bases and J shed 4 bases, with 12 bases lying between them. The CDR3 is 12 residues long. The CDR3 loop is CSAPDSGETQYF. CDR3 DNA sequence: TGCAGTGCGCCGGACAGTGGAGAGACCCAGTACTTC.

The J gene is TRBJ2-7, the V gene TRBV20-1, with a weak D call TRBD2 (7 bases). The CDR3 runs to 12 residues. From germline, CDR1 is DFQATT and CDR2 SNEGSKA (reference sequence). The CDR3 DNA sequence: TGCAGGACGGGCGAGGGGGGGGACGAGCAGTACTTC. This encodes CRTGEGGDEQYF.

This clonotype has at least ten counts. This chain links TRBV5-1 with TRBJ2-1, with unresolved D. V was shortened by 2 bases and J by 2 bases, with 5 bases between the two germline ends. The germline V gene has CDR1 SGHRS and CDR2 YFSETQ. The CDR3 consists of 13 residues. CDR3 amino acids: CASSFPTYNEQFF. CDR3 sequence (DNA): TGCGCCAGCAGCTTCCCGACCTACAATGAGCAGTTCTTC.

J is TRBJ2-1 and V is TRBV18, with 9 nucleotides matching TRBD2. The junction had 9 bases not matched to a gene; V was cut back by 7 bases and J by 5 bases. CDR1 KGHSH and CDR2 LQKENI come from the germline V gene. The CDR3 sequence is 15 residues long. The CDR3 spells CASCRGLAFNNEQFF. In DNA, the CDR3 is TGTGCCAGCTGCCGGGGACTAGCTTTCAACAATGAGCAGTTCTTC.